This T cell receptor beta chain was sequenced in a study of OX40 agonist ivuxolimab in advanced cancers. Study in general: Dose-escalation patients suffered from hepatocellular carcinoma, melanoma, renal cell or head and neck cancer.

Germline V CDR1 and CDR2: KGHSH, LQKENI. Unmatched junction bases numbered 4, after V lost 3 bases and J lost 4 bases. The CDR3 is 14 residues long. Only in-frame clones appear in the TCRdb table, and some are missing; sequencing was by immunoSEQ multiplex PCR. The data contain 90,000 or so clones, around 90% of them seen just once; the ten biggest clones take up roughly 8.4%. This chain joins TRBV18 and TRBJ2-5; 8 bases map to TRBD2. The clonotype was recovered from an adult with an advanced solid tumor such as melanoma, head and neck, liver or kidney cancer. Sequences were derived from CD4+ or CD8+ T cells sorted from blood, sampled in a trial of the OX40 agonist ivuxolimab. The CDR3 DNA sequence: TGTGCCAGCTCACCCACGGGACTAGGAGAGACCCAGTACTTC. Protein product: CASSPTGLGETQYF.